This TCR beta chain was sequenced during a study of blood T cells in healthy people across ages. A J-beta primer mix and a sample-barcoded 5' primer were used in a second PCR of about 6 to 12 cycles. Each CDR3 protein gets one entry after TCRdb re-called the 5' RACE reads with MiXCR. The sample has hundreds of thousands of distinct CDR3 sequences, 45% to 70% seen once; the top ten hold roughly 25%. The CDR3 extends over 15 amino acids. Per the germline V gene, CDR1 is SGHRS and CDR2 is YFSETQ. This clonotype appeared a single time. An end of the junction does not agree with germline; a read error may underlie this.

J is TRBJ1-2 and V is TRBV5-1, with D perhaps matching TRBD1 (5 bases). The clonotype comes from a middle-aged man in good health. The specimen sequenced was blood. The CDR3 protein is CAGRLQPRGVYGYTF. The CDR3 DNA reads TGCGCCGGCAGATTACAGCCTCGGGGGGTCTATGGCTACACCTTC. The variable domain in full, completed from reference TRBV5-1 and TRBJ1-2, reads KAGVTQTPRYLIKTRGQQVTLSCSPISGHRSVSWYQQTPGQGLQFLFEYFSETQRNKGNFPGRFSGRQFSNSRSEMNVSTLELGDSALYLCAGRLQPRGVYGYTFGSGTRLTVV.